This is a list of T cell receptor beta chains from one sample in a study of blood T cell repertoires in COVID-19. TCRdb keeps only in-frame clones here, not all; method: immunoSEQ multiplex PCR. The data hold about 300,000 clones, with 80% to 90% observed a single time. The sequenced material came from PBMCs or T cells enriched from blood (not recorded which). All receptors come from a man younger than 45 who had recovered from COVID-19. Both conserved end residues are part of each CDR3. D genes are given only for firm matches. Expanded clones are given a class, and other clones once, few, many or no size at all.

CDR3 DNA | CDR3 protein | J gene | V gene | D gene | clone size
TGCGCCAGCAGTCGGACAGGGGACACTGAAGCTTTCTTT | CASSRTGDTEAFF | TRBJ1-1 | TRBV10-2 | TRBD1 | NA
TGTGCCACCAGCAGAAGGGGGGACAGGGCGGGCAATCAGCCCCAGCATTTT | CATSRRGDRAGNQPQHF | TRBJ1-5 | TRBV15 | TRBD1 | NA
TGTGCCAGCAGCCCCAATCTCGGGGTTGCCGGGGAGCTGTTTTTT | CASSPNLGVAGELFF | TRBJ2-2 | TRBV2 | NA | once
TGTGCCAGTAACTTCCCAGGGCAGGGTAGAGGCTACACCTTC | CASNFPGQGRGYTF | TRBJ1-2 | TRBV19 | NA | NA
TGTGCCAGCAGCCTGACAGGGAATAGCAATCAGCCCCAGCATTTT | CASSLTGNSNQPQHF | TRBJ1-5 | TRBV11-2 | TRBD1 | NA
TGTGCCTGGAGCCGCCGGGACAGGAGGCAATCCAACTATGGCTACACCTTC | CAWSRRDRRQSNYGYTF | TRBJ1-2 | TRBV30 | TRBD1 | NA
TGTGCCAGCAGCGTCGACAGGGAAGGAGCGAACACCGGGGAGCTGTTTTTT | CASSVDREGANTGELFF | TRBJ2-2 | TRBV9 | TRBD1 | NA
TGTGCCAGTAGTATCACAGGGTCAGGAGAAAAACTGTTTTTT | CASSITGSGEKLFF | TRBJ1-4 | TRBV19 | NA | NA
TGTGCCAGCAGCTTGGTCTCCGCAGGGTACTTGAATTCACCCCTCCACTTT | CASSLVSAGYLNSPLHF | TRBJ1-6 | TRBV5-6 | NA | NA
TGTGCCAGCAGCTTAGATGCCCGCGACTATGGCTACACCTTC | CASSLDARDYGYTF | TRBJ1-2 | TRBV7-2 | NA | NA
TGTGCCAGCAGCTGGGGGGTGGGCACTGAAGCTTTCTTT | CASSWGVGTEAFF | TRBJ1-1 | TRBV7-9 | NA | NA
TGTGCCAGCAGTGCCGGGGAGGGTGAGACCCAGTACTTC | CASSAGEGETQYF | TRBJ2-5 | TRBV27 | TRBD2 | NA
TGTGCCAGTAGTACAGGACAGGAGTCGAGTGAGCAGTACTTC | CASSTGQESSEQYF | TRBJ2-7 | TRBV19 | TRBD1 | few
TGTGCCAGCAGTGAAGCCGGACAGGTTTCACCCCTCCACTTT | CASSEAGQVSPLHF | TRBJ1-6 | TRBV6-1 | TRBD1 | NA
TGCGCCAGCAGCCAAGAGGGTTTAACAGGGGGGTCCGAGCAGTACTTC | CASSQEGLTGGSEQYF | TRBJ2-7 | TRBV4-1 | TRBD1 | once
TGTGCCAGCAGGGCACTAGCGGGTCCTCGCACAGATACGCAGTATTTT | CASRALAGPRTDTQYF | TRBJ2-3 | TRBV2 | TRBD2 | NA
TGCGCCAGCAATTCGGGTAACACCGGGGAGCTGTTTTTT | CASNSGNTGELFF | TRBJ2-2 | TRBV5-1 | NA | NA
TGTGCCAGCAGCCGGGCCTCAGGGATGGGTCATTCAACTAATGAAAAACTGTTTTTT | CASSRASGMGHSTNEKLFF | TRBJ1-4 | TRBV7-9 | NA | NA
TGTGCCAGCTCACCTTTTGGACAGGGTTACTCTGGAAACACCATATATTTT | CASSPFGQGYSGNTIYF | TRBJ1-3 | TRBV18 | TRBD1 | NA
TGTGCTAGTGGTTTACCGGGGGGGGACGCCAATGAGCAGTTCTTC | CASGLPGGDANEQFF | TRBJ2-1 | TRBV12-5 | TRBD2 | NA
TGTGCCAGCAGTTTTTTACAGGGGTCCTACGAGCAGTACTTC | CASSFLQGSYEQYF | TRBJ2-7 | TRBV27 | TRBD1 | NA
TGCGCCAGCAGCTTTCGACTCGGTCAGGGCCGATCGGACACTGAAGCTTTCTTT | CASSFRLGQGRSDTEAFF | TRBJ1-1 | TRBV5-1 | NA | NA
TGTGCTAGTGGTTTGGTACTAGGTTTTCGGGCGGAAAACGCCCACTATGGCTACACCTTC | CASGLVLGFRAENAHYGYTF | TRBJ1-2 | TRBV12-5 | NA | NA
TGTGCCAGCTCACCAGCGACAGGGGGACAGACCGGAGCTTTCTTT | CASSPATGGQTGAFF | TRBJ1-1 | TRBV18 | TRBD1 | NA
TGTGCCAGCAGCCCTACAGGGGGCAAGACTGAAGCTTTCTTT | CASSPTGGKTEAFF | TRBJ1-1 | TRBV5-4 | TRBD1 | NA
TGTGCCAGTAGTACCGCGGACAGGGGGAATTCACCCCTCCACTTT | CASSTADRGNSPLHF | TRBJ1-6 | TRBV19 | TRBD1 | NA
TGTGCCAGCAGCTCCCTATACAGGACGGCACTTGCTTCCTACGAGCAGTACTTC | CASSSLYRTALASYEQYF | TRBJ2-7 | TRBV11-2 | NA | NA
TGCGCCAGCGAGCAGGGGGCCTTTGGCACTGAAGCTTTCTTT | CASEQGAFGTEAFF | TRBJ1-1 | TRBV5-1 | TRBD1 | once
TGTGCCAGCAGCGTGGATACAGGGAACGGAAACACCATATATTTT | CASSVDTGNGNTIYF | TRBJ1-3 | TRBV9 | NA | NA
TGTGCCATCAGTCAAGGGGCAAGCTCCTACGAGCAGTACTTC | CAISQGASSYEQYF | TRBJ2-7 | TRBV10-3 | NA | NA
TGTGCCAGCAGTTACTCAGCCCCCGACGAGCAGTACTTC | CASSYSAPDEQYF | TRBJ2-7 | TRBV6-2/TRBV6-3 | NA | NA
TGTGCCAGCTACGAACAGGGTAGGGATTCACCCCTCCACTTT | CASYEQGRDSPLHF | TRBJ1-6 | TRBV28 | NA | NA
TGCGCCAGCAGTCTCCGGGACAGGGGGCTCTATGGCTACACCTTC | CASSLRDRGLYGYTF | TRBJ1-2 | TRBV10-1 | TRBD1 | once
TGTGCCAGCTCACCCCGGACAGAAGGCTACACCTTC | CASSPRTEGYTF | TRBJ1-2 | TRBV18 | NA | NA
TGTGCCTACCGTCTTAGGAGGGCAACTAATGAAAAACTGTTTTTT | CAYRLRRATNEKLFF | TRBJ1-4 | TRBV5-3 | NA | once
TGCGCCAGCAGCTTGGGGGCAGGGCGAGGCACAGATACGCAGTATTTT | CASSLGAGRGTDTQYF | TRBJ2-3 | TRBV5-1 | NA | NA
TGTGCCACCAGTGATTTCCCAGGGGGTGAAACTGAAGCTTTCTTT | CATSDFPGGETEAFF | TRBJ1-1 | TRBV24-1 | TRBD1 | NA
TGTGCCAGCAGCTTCACAGGAGGGATGAACACTGAAGCTTTCTTT | CASSFTGGMNTEAFF | TRBJ1-1 | TRBV11-2 | NA | NA
TGTGCCAGCAGCGTACAGGGGTCGGGAGGCTACACCTTC | CASSVQGSGGYTF | TRBJ1-2 | TRBV7-9 | TRBD1 | few
TGTGCCAGCAGCTTGCGGGGGGCTTACCAAGAGACCCAGTACTTC | CASSLRGAYQETQYF | TRBJ2-5 | TRBV7-2 | TRBD2 | NA
TGTGCCTGGGGGACGGGATCCACAGATACGCAGTATTTT | CAWGTGSTDTQYF | TRBJ2-3 | TRBV30 | NA | NA
TGTGCCAGCAGTTCGGGGGGACAGGGGACAGATACGCAGTATTTT | CASSSGGQGTDTQYF | TRBJ2-3 | TRBV28 | TRBD1 | NA
TGTGCCAGCAGCACTACTCGGACGGGGGACACCGGGGAGCTGTTTTTT | CASSTTRTGDTGELFF | TRBJ2-2 | TRBV11-3 | NA | NA
TGTGCCAGCAGCCCGGGACAGGGGAGTTACGAGCAGTACTTC | CASSPGQGSYEQYF | TRBJ2-7 | TRBV5-5 | TRBD1 | NA
TGTGCCATCAGGGCACAAGACACTGAAGCTTTCTTT | CAIRAQDTEAFF | TRBJ1-1 | TRBV10-3 | NA | NA
TGTGCCAGCAGCTCACGACAGGGGAACACCGGGGAGCTGTTTTTT | CASSSRQGNTGELFF | TRBJ2-2 | TRBV5-6 | TRBD1 | once
TGTGCCAGCAGCTACCATGCGGGAGCATACGAGCAGTACTTC | CASSYHAGAYEQYF | TRBJ2-7 | TRBV6-5 | TRBD2 | NA
TGTGCCAGCAGTCCTAGAGGTAGCGGGGCCTTAAACACCGGGGAGCTGTTTTTT | CASSPRGSGALNTGELFF | TRBJ2-2 | TRBV7-9 | TRBD2 | NA
TGTGCCAGCAGAGCCCCGGGACAGTCCTACGAGCAGTACTTC | CASRAPGQSYEQYF | TRBJ2-7 | TRBV6-5 | TRBD1 | NA
TGTGCCAGCAGCTTGGGGGCTGGCAACACCGGGGAGCTGTTTTTT | CASSLGAGNTGELFF | TRBJ2-2 | TRBV5-4 | NA | NA
TGCGCCAGCAGCTTGGAGGGGACAGGGCCGAACCTTAATTCACCCCTCCACTTT | CASSLEGTGPNLNSPLHF | TRBJ1-6 | TRBV5-1 | TRBD1 | NA
TGTGCCAGCTCAGCAGGCTCCGGCACAGATACGCAGTATTTT | CASSAGSGTDTQYF | TRBJ2-3 | TRBV18 | NA | NA
TGCAGTGCTAGCAATAGTTATGGCTACACCTTC | CSASNSYGYTF | TRBJ1-2 | TRBV20-1 | NA | NA
TGTGCCAGCAGGCGACTAGCGGGGGGCTACGAGCAGTACTTC | CASRRLAGGYEQYF | TRBJ2-7 | TRBV6-5 | TRBD2 | few
TGTGCCAGCAGCTTTCAGACCGGGAGCAATCAGCCCCAGCATTTT | CASSFQTGSNQPQHF | TRBJ1-5 | TRBV5-6 | NA | NA